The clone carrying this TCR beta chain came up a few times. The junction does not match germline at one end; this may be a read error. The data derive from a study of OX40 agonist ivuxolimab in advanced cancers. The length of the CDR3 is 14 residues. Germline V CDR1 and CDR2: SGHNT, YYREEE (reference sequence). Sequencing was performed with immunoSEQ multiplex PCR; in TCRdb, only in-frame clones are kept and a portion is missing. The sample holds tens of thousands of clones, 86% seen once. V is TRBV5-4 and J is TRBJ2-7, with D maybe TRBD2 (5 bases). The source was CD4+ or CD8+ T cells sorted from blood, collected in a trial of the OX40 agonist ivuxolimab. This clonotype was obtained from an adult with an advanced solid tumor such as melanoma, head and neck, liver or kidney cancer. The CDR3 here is CASSPATTRNEQYF. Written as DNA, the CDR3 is TGCGCCAGCAGCCCCGCCACAACTAGGAACGAGCAGTACTTC.